This T cell receptor (beta chain) originates from a study of blood T cell repertoires in COVID-19. In the study overall: From T cells, B-cell-depleted T cells, or PBMCs came the material, which was cDNA or gDNA.

The CDR3 spans 13 residues. The V and J ends lost 2 bases and 2 bases respectively, with 6 bases between them. CDR1 and CDR2 from the germline V gene are SEHNR and FQNEAQ (reference sequence). Clones were read by immunoSEQ multiplex PCR, and TCRdb kept only the in-frame ones, dropping some. The table has 150,000 or so clones, around 88% seen once. Material: peripheral blood. This TCR came from a human donor in a cohort sampled during active COVID-19. The V gene is TRBV7-9, the J gene TRBJ1-2; no clear D. The CDR3 protein is CASSLPRNYGYTF. CDR3 nucleotide sequence: TGTGCCAGCAGCTTACCCAGAAACTATGGCTACACCTTC. Supplemented by reference TRBV7-9 and TRBJ1-2, the full variable domain reads DTGVSQNPRHKITKRGQNVTFRCDPISEHNRLYWYRQTLGQGPEFLTYFQNEAQLEKSRLLSDRFSAERPKGSFSTLEIQRTEQGDSAMYLCASSLPRNYGYTFGSGTRLTVV.